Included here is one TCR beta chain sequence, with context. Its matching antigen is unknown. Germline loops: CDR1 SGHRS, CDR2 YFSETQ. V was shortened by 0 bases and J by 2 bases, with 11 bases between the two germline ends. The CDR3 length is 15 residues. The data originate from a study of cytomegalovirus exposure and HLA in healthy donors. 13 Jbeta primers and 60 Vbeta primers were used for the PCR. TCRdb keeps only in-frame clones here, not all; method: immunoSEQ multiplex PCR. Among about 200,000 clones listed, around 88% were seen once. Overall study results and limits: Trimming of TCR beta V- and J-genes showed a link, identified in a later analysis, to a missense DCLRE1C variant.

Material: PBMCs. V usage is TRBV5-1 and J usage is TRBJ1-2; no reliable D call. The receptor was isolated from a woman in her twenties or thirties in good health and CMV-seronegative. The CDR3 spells CASSLGPGTNYGYTF. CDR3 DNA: TGCGCCAGCAGCTTGGGGCCAGGCACCAACTATGGCTACACCTTC.